Following are 8 T cell receptor beta chains from one sample sequenced in a study of neurological immune-mediated disorders. TCRdb called the 5' RACE reads again in MiXCR, with one record for every CDR3 protein. The sample shows 84,000 or so distinct CDR3 sequences, 10% of them seen only once. The sequenced sample was PBMCs. Receptors were obtained from a man between 35 and 55 years old in good health.

This clonotype was counted at least ten times. V usage is TRBV15 and J usage is TRBJ2-3; D unclear. The CDR3 is 14 residues long. V lost 1 base, J lost 0 bases, and 5 bases lay in between. Germline values: CDR1 LNHNV, CDR2 YYDKDF (reference sequence). CDR3 region: CATSRVDSTDTQYF. DNA for the CDR3: TGTGCCACCAGCAGAGTCGACAGCACAGATACGCAGTATTTT.

This clonotype has a count of ten or more. As DNA, the CDR3 is TGCGCCAGCAGTGAGTCGGCGGGCTACAATGAGCAGTTCTTC. Protein sequence: CASSESAGYNEQFF. The chain links TRBV10-2 to TRBJ2-1, with D tentatively TRBD2 (5 bases). This CDR3 spans 14 amino acids. Trimming cost V 0 bases and J 3 bases, with 6 bases left between them. The germline gives CDR1 WSHSY, CDR2 SAAADI.

This clonotype was recorded many times. The CDR3 loop reads CASSGFINTGELFF. The CDR3 region has the DNA TGTGCCAGCAGCGGATTTATCAACACCGGGGAGCTGTTTTTT. J is TRBJ2-2 and V is TRBV14; unclear D gene. The length of the CDR3 is 14 residues. Trimming pared 5 bases from V and 2 bases from J, leaving 9 bases between. Germline loops: CDR1 SGHDN, CDR2 FVKESK.

This clonotype was picked up many times. The chain carries TRBV7-2 and TRBJ1-1; tentative D call: TRBD1 (6 bases). This CDR3 comprises 14 residues. The V gene's germline CDR1 is SGHTA and CDR2 FQGNSA. V was clipped by 1 base and J by 5 bases, with 11 bases between them. CDR3 coding DNA: TGTGCCAGCAGCTTAGGTCAGGGGCTTACTGAAGCTTTCTTT. It codes for CASSLGQGLTEAFF.

There are many counts of this clonotype. The J gene is TRBJ2-2, the V gene TRBV5-1, with D hard to call. Trimming removed 1 base at V and 3 bases at J, with 7 bases between. The germline V gene encodes CDR1 SGHRS and CDR2 YFSETQ. There are 14 residues in the CDR3. The CDR3 reads CASSLQEYTGELFF. CDR3 bases: TGCGCCAGCAGCTTGCAAGAGTACACCGGGGAGCTGTTTTTT.

This clonotype was detected ten times or more. The chain employs TRBV28 and TRBJ2-5; 11 bases fit TRBD2. This CDR3 comprises 14 residues. V dropped 8 bases and J dropped 2; count of bases not matched to a gene: 4. CDR1 and CDR2 (germline): MDHEN, SYDVKM. The CDR3 here is CASQTSGAQETQYF. The CDR3 DNA sequence: TGTGCCAGCCAGACTAGCGGGGCGCAAGAGACCCAGTACTTC.

This clonotype was seen ten or more times. CDR3 DNA: TGCGCCAGCAGCATGAACACCGGGGAGCTGTTTTTT. Its translation: CASSMNTGELFF. V usage is TRBV5-1 and J usage is TRBJ2-2; D remains unclear. The CDR3 covers 12 residues. Germline CDR1 is SGHRS and CDR2 is YFSETQ. V lost 4 bases, J lost 1 base, and 2 bases lay in between.

This clonotype was counted at least ten times. The chain recombines TRBV2 with TRBJ2-1; D possibly uses TRBD1 or TRBD2 (5 bases each). V lost 10 bases and J lost 6, with 16 bases in between. Germline values: CDR1 SNHLY, CDR2 FYNNEI. CDR3 size: 13 residues. This CDR3 reads CAISTWGTNEQFF. The CDR3 DNA sequence: TGTGCCATTTCAACGTGGGGGACCAATGAGCAGTTCTTC. Full variable domain (rest looked up from reference TRBV2 and TRBJ2-1): EPEVTQTPSHQVTQMGQEVILRCVPISNHLYFYWYRQILGQKVEFLVSFYNNEISEKSEIFDDQFSVERPDGSNFTLKIRSTKLEDSAMYFCAISTWGTNEQFFGPGTRLTVL.